This T cell receptor beta chain was documented in a study of OX40 agonist ivuxolimab in advanced cancers. Sequenced by immunoSEQ multiplex PCR; TCRdb stores in-frame clones only, minus some. The sample records 55,000 to 65,000 clones, about 88% being singletons. The material sequenced was CD4+ or CD8+ T cells sorted from blood, taken in a trial of the OX40 agonist ivuxolimab. The sequence was collected from an adult with an advanced solid tumor such as melanoma, head and neck, liver or kidney cancer.

CDR3 sequence reads: CASSLGRQLGSPLHF. In nucleotides, the CDR3 is TGTGCCAGCAGCTTAGGTAGACAACTGGGTTCACCCCTCCACTTT. The rearrangement joins TRBV11-3 to TRBJ1-6; no clear D. V gave up 1 base and J gave up 9 bases, with 13 bases separating them. The CDR3 length is 15 residues. In germline, CDR1 is SGHNT, CDR2 YENEEA.